This T cell receptor beta chain emerged from a study of cytomegalovirus exposure and HLA in healthy donors. Points from the study as a whole: Three CMV-associated chains were confirmed in vitro to be specific for CMV antigens.

The CDR3 runs 15 residues. The J segment lost 0 bases and the V segment lost 2 bases, leaving 4 bases of the junction unmatched. CDR1 MNHEY and CDR2 SMNVEV come from the germline V gene (reference sequence). Of note for this clone: Antigen unknown.

Only in-frame clones appear in the TCRdb table, and some are missing; sequencing was by immunoSEQ multiplex PCR. Among some 140,000 clones listed, about 86% were seen once. The sequenced sample was PBMCs. The sequence derives from a man between 18 and 35 years old in good health and CMV-seropositive. The rearrangement joins TRBV27 to TRBJ2-7; 7 bases are shared with TRBD2. CDR3: CASSLRWGGSYEQYF. Here the CDR3 DNA reads TGTGCCAGCAGTTTAAGGTGGGGGGGCTCCTACGAGCAGTACTTC.